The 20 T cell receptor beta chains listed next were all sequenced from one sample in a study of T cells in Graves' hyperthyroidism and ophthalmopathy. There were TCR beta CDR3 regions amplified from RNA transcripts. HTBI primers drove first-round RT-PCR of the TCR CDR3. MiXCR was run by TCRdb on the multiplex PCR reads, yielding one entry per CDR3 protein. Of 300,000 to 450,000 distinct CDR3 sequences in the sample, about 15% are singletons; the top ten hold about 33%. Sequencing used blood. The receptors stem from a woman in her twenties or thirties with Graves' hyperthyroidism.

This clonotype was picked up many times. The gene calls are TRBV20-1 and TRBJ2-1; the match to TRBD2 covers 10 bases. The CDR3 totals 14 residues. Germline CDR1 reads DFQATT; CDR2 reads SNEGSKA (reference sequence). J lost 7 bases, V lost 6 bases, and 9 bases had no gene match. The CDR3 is CSAGSGRGINEQFF. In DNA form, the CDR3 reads TGCAGTGCCGGAAGCGGGAGGGGGATAAATGAGCAGTTCTTC.

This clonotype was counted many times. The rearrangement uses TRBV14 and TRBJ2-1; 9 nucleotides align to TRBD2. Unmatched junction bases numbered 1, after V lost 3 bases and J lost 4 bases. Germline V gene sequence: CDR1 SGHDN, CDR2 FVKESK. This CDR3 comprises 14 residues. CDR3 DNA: TGTGCCAGCAGCCAGCTAGCGGGGTACAATGAGCAGTTCTTC. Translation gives CASSQLAGYNEQFF.

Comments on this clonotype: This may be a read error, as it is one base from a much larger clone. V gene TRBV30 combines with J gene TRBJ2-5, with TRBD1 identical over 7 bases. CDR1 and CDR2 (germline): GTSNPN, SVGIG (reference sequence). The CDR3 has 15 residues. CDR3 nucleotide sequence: TGTGCCTGGAGTGCAGGGGGATTCGGCCAAGAGGCCCAGTACTTC. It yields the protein CAWSAGGFGQEAQYF. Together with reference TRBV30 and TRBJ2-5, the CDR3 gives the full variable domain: SQTIHQWPATLVQPVGSPLSLECTVEGTSNPNLYWYRQAAGRGLQLLFYSVGIGQISSEVPQNLSASRPQDRQFILSSKKLLLSDSGFYLCAWSAGGFGQEAQYFGPGTRLLVL.

This CDR3 reads CATSDPRREQETQYF. CDR3 nucleotide sequence: TGTGCCACCAGTGACCCCCGGAGAGAACAAGAGACCCAGTACTTC. This chain uses TRBV24-1 with TRBJ2-5; D gene unclear. This CDR3 comprises 15 residues. The V and J ends lost 4 bases and 2 bases respectively, with 13 bases between them. Germline loops: CDR1 KGHDR, CDR2 SFDVKD.

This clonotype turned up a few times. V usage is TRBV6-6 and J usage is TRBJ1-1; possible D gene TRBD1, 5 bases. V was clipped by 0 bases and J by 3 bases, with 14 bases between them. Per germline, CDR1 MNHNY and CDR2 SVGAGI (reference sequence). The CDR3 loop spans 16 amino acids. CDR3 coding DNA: TGTGCCAGCAGTTACTCGAGAAGGGGCGGGTACACTGAAGCTTTCTTT. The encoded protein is CASSYSRRGGYTEAFF.

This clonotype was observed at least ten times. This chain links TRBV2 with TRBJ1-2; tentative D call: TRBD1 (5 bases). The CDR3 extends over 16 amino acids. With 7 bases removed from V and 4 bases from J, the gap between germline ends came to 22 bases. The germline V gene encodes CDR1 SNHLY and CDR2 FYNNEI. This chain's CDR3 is CASTQDGGNNGYGYTF. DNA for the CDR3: TGTGCCAGCACACAGGATGGGGGTAATAATGGCTATGGCTACACCTTC. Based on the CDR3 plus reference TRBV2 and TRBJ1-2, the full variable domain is EPEVTQTPSHQVTQMGQEVILRCVPISNHLYFYWYRQILGQKVEFLVSFYNNEISEKSEIFDDQFSVERPDGSNFTLKIRSTKLEDSAMYFCASTQDGGNNGYGYTFGSGTRLTVV.

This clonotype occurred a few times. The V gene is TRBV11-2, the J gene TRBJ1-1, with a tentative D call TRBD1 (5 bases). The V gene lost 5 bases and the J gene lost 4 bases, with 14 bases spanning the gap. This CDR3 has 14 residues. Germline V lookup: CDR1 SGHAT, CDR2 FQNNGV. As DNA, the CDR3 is TGTGCCAGCAGCCCCCAGGGTTCGGGCACTGAAGCTTTCTTT. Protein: CASSPQGSGTEAFF.

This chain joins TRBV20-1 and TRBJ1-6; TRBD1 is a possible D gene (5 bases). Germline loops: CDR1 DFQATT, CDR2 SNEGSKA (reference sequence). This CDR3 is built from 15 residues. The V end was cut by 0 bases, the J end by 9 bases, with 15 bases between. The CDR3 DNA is TGCAGTGCTAGAGATGAGGGGTCGGTGGTTTCACCCCTCCACTTT. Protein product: CSARDEGSVVSPLHF.

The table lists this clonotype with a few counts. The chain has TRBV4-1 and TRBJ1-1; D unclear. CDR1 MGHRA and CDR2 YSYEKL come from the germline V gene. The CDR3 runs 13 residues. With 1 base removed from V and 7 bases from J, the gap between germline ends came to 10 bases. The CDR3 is CASSQGNINEAFF. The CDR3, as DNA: TGCGCCAGCAGCCAAGGAAACATAAATGAAGCTTTCTTT.

CDR3 coding DNA: TGCAGCGTCCAAGTAAAGGCAACAGGGAACACTGAAGCTTTCTTT. Translating it yields CSVQVKATGNTEAFF. This chain uses TRBV29-1 with TRBJ1-1; D is possibly TRBD1 (5 bases). CDR3 length: 15 amino acids. Germline V gene data show CDR1 as SQVTM and CDR2 as ANQGSEA. V lost 6 bases to trimming and J lost 1 base, with 18 bases between them. Variable domain in full (rest from reference TRBV29-1 and TRBJ1-1): SAVISQKPSRDICQRGTSLTIQCQVDSQVTMMFWYRQQPGQSLTLIATANQGSEATYESGFVIDKFPISRPNLTFSTLTVSNMSPEDSSIYLCSVQVKATGNTEAFFGQGTRLTVV.

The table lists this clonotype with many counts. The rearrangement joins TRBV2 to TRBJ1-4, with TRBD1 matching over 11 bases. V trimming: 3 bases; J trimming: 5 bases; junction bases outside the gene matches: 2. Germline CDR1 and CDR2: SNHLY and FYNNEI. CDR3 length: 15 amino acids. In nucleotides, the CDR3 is TGTGCCAGCAGTGACCGGGACAGGGGGAATGAAAAACTGTTTTTT. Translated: CASSDRDRGNEKLFF.

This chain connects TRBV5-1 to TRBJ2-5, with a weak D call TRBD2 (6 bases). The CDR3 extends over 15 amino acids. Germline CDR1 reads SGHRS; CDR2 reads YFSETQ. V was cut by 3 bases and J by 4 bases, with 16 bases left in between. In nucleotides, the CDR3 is TGCGCCAGCAGCTCCACCACCGGGAGTCTAGAGACCCAGTACTTC. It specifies CASSSTTGSLETQYF.

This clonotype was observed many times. The CDR3 region has the DNA TGTGCCAGCAGTCTAGAACAGGGGTTGAACAATGAGCAGTTCTTC. Encoded protein: CASSLEQGLNNEQFF. The chain uses TRBV2 and TRBJ2-1; the match to TRBD1 covers 7 bases. Germline V lookup: CDR1 SNHLY, CDR2 FYNNEI. Trimming removed 5 bases from V and 5 bases from J; junction bases left unmatched: 9. The CDR3 contains 15 residues.

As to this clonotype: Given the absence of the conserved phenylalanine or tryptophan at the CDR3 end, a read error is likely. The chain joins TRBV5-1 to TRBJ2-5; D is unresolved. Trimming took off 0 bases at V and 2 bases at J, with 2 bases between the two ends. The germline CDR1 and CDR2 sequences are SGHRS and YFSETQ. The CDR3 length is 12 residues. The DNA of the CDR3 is TGCGCCAGCAGCTTGGGACAAGAGACCCAGTACTCC. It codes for CASSLGQETQYS.

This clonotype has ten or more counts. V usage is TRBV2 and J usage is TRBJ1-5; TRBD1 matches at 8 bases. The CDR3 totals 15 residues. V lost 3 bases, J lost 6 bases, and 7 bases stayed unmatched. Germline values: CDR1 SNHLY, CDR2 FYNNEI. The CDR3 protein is CASSDGRGQAQPQHF. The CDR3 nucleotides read TGTGCCAGCAGTGATGGCAGGGGGCAAGCTCAGCCCCAGCATTTT.

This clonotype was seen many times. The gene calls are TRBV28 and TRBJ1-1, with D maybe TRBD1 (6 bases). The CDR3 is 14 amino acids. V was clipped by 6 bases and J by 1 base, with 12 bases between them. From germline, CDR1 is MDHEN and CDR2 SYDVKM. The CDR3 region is CASRGAGRNTEAFF. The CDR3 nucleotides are TGTGCCAGCAGGGGGGCAGGGAGGAACACTGAAGCTTTCTTT.

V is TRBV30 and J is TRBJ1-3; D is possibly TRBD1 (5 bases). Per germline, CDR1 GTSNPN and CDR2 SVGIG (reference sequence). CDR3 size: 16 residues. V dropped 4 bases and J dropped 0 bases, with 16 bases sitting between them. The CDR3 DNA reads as TGTGCCTGGATCCTACAGGACCCCGGCTCTGGAAACACCATATATTTT. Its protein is CAWILQDPGSGNTIYF. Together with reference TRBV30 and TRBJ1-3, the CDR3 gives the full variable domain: SQTIHQWPATLVQPVGSPLSLECTVEGTSNPNLYWYRQAAGRGLQLLFYSVGIGQISSEVPQNLSASRPQDRQFILSSKKLLLSDSGFYLCAWILQDPGSGNTIYFGEGSWLTVV.

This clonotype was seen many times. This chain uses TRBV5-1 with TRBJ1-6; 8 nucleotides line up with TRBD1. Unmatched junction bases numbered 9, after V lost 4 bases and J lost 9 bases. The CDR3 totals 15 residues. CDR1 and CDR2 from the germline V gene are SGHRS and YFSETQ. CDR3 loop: CASSPGTGRGSPLHF. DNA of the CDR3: TGCGCCAGCAGCCCGGGGACAGGCCGGGGTTCACCCCTCCACTTT.

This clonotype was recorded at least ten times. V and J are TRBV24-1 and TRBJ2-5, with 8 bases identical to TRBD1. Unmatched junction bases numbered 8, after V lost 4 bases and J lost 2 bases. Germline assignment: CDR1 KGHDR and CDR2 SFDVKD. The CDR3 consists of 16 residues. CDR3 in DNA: TGTGCCACCAGTGACTTAACAGGGGGTCCACAAGAGACCCAGTACTTC. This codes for CATSDLTGGPQETQYF.

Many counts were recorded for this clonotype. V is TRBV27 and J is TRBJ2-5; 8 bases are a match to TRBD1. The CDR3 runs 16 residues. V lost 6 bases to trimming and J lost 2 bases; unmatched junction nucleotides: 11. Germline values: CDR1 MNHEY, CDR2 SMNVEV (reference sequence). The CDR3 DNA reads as TGTGCCAGCAGCCGAAGCGGACAGGGTGGGCAAGAGACCCAGTACTTC. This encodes CASSRSGQGGQETQYF.